This entry describes one T cell receptor (beta chain). The clone's antigen remains unknown. It has no much larger one-base neighbor in the sample; base qualities were not kept. Peripheral blood CD8+ and CD4+ T cells from healthy donors, Susac syndrome patients and multiple sclerosis patients were profiled by high-throughput TCR beta sequencing. The multiple sclerosis controls were treatment-naive patients who had stable or active relapsing-remitting disease and met the revised McDonald criteria. Bulk CD8+ and CD4+ T cells were purified by magnetic negative isolation, while CD8+ TEMRA cells were enriched using FACS. Blood was drawn into EDTA tubes, processed within 24 hours, and PBMCs were isolated by density gradient centrifugation. PBMCs intended for TCR sequencing were cryopreserved in liquid nitrogen and were subsequently thawed in a 37 degrees C water bath. Purity of sorted or isolated CD4+, CD8+ and CD8+ TEMRA cells was at least 90%.

The record originates from a study of CD8 T cells in Susac syndrome (dated by TCRdb to the late 2010s). Study-level background: Whether CD8+ T cell activation and differentiation in Susac syndrome was antigen driven was tested using repertoire sequencing. CD8+ T cell repertoire clonality was compared between approximately 12 healthy donors, approximately 14 Susac syndrome patients and roughly 15 multiple sclerosis patients.

General study outcomes and caveats: The number of individuals in the TCR sequencing and HLA analysis was acknowledged as relatively small.

Relative to germline, V is 8 bases shorter and J is 6 bases shorter, with 7 bases between their ends. The CDR3 spans 10 residues, from the cysteine through the phenylalanine. The read is trimmed to its CDR3 DNA, 30 bases read in frame from base 1. Via the germline V gene (reference sequence), CDR1 is SEHNR and CDR2 FQNEAQ. RNA was extracted using the RNeasy kit, and about 0.5 to 1 ug of the RNA was reverse transcribed with random hexamers. TCR beta CDR3 regions were amplified with the immunoSEQ multiplex PCR assay covering 54 Vbeta and 13 Jbeta segments. PCR amplification bias was corrected using a synthetic template baseline for primer optimization and computational correction. Per the original workflow: Only productive sequences were kept, with reads annotated to V, D and J genes according to IMGT and analyzed in immunoSEQ Analyzer. Clonality was computed as one minus Shannon entropy normalized by log2 of the number of productive unique sequences. For each patient and control, public and private clones were evaluated among the 100 most prevalent clones. Clones were defined as Susac-specific if absent from the healthy and MS cohorts, from approximately 1,100 published viral clones and from other ImmuneACCESS disease sequences. Starting from the raw public reads, TCRdb applied fastp trimming at Q25, assembled clones with MiXCR and retained in-frame beta chains. Every CDR3 protein is listed once, alongside the most common genes and DNA of its rows. For this entry, the V and J calls and clone size follow TCRdb and not the study's own pipeline. Counted in this sample were a few hundred thousand distinct CDR3 sequences; more than 75% of them appeared once. The ten largest clonotypes hold around 0.12% of the sample.

This chain is built from TRBV7-9 and TRBJ1-2; the D gene is possibly TRBD1, with 6 bases matching. The source material was CD8+ T cells from PBMCs. The origin of this receptor is a human donor with multiple sclerosis. The DNA sequence is given as TGTGCCAGCGGGGGCGATGGCTACACCTTC. The resulting protein is CASGGDGYTF.